This TCR beta chain appears in the sequencing data of a study of identical twins. Study-level findings and limits: Cross-sectional statistics, not tracking of the same donors, supported the conclusions. Abundant cord blood beta clonotypes carried fewer insertions; memory repertoires showed none.

This clonotype showed up just a few times. Its antigen is as yet unknown. TCRdb reprocessed the 5' RACE reads with MiXCR, giving one entry per CDR3 protein. The sample holds 600,000 to 700,000 distinct CDR3 sequences, 20% to 25% seen once. Germline V lookup: CDR1 KGHDR, CDR2 SFDVKD. The CDR3 runs to 8 residues. Trimming took 12 bases from V and 14 from J, leaving 10 bases between them. These data also featured in a second study, about T cells expressing NK-cell markers. That study reports: Sequenced donors, eight in total, included seven who were HCMV-seropositive and one who was seronegative.

The rearrangement joins TRBV24-1 to TRBJ2-1; D uncertain. The TCR originated in a woman between 18 and 29 years old in good health. The sample comprised PBMCs. The CDR3, as DNA: TGTGCCTCTTGTAATAAGTTCTTC. This sequence encodes CASCNKFF.